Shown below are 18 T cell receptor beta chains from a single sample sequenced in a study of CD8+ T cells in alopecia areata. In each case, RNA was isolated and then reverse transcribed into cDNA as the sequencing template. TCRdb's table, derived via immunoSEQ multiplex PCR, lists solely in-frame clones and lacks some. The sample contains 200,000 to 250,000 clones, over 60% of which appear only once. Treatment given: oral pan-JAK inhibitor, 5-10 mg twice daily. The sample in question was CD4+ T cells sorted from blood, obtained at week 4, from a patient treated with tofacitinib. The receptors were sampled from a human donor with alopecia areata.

Here the CDR3 reads CASSLGRAMSDEQFF. The CDR3 nucleotides read TGTGCCAGCAGCTTGGGACGCGCTATGAGCGATGAGCAGTTCTTC. This rearrangement joins TRBV7-9 to TRBJ2-1; tentatively, D is TRBD1 or TRBD2 (5 bases each). This CDR3 comprises 15 residues. Trimming shortened V by 3 bases and J by 8 bases, and 17 bases separated the two germline ends. CDR1 SEHNR and CDR2 FQNEAQ come from the germline V gene (reference sequence).

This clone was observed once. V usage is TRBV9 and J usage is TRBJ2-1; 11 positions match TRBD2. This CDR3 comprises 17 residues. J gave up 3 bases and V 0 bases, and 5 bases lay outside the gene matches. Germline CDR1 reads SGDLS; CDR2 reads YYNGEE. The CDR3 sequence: CASSVGSLAGGYNEQFF. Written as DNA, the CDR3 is TGTGCCAGCAGCGTAGGATCCCTAGCGGGGGGCTACAATGAGCAGTTCTTC.

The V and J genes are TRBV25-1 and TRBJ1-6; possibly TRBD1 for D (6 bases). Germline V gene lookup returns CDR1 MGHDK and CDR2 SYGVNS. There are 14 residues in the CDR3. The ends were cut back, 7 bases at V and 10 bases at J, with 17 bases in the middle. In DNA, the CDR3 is TGTGCCAGCAAAGGGGGAGGGGCGGTATCACCCCTCCACTTT. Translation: CASKGGGAVSPLHF. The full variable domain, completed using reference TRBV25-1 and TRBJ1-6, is EADIYQTPRYLVIGTGKKITLECSQTMGHDKMYWYQQDPGMELHLIHYSYGVNSTEKGDLSSESTVSRIRTEHFPLTLESARPSHTSQYLCASKGGGAVSPLHFGNGTRLTVT.

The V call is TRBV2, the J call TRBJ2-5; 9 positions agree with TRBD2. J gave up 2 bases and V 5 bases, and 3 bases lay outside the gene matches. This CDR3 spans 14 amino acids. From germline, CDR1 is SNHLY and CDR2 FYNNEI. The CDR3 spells CASSTTSGQETQYF. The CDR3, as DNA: TGTGCCAGCAGTACGACTAGCGGTCAAGAGACCCAGTACTTC.

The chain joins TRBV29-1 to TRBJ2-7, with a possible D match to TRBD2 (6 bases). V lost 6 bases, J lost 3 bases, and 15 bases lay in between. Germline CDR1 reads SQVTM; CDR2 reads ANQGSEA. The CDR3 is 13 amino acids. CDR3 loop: CSVSRDWDYEQYF. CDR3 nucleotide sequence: TGCAGCGTGAGCCGGGACTGGGACTACGAGCAGTACTTC.

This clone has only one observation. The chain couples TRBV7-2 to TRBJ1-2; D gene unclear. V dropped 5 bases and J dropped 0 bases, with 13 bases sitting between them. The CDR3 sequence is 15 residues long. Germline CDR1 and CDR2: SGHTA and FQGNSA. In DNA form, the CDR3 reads TGTGCCAGCAGCCCACAGTCGTTAGCTAACTATGGCTACACCTTC. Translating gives CASSPQSLANYGYTF.

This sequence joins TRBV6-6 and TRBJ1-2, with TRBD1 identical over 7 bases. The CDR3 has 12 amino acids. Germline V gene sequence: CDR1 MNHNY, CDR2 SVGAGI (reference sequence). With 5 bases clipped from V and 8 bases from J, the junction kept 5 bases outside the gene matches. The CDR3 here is CASSDRVGGYTF. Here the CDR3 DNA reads TGTGCCAGCAGTGACAGGGTGGGCGGCTACACCTTC.

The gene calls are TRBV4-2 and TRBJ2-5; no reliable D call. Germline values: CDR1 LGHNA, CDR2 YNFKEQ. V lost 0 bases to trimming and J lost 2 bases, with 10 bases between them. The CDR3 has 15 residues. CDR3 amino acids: CASSQDQELQETQYF. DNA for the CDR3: TGTGCCAGCAGCCAAGACCAGGAGTTACAAGAGACCCAGTACTTC.

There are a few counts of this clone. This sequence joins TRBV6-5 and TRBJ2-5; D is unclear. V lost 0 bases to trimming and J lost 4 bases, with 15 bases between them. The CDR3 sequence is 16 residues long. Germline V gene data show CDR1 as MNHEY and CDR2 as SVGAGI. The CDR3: CASSYSGTGRSETQYF. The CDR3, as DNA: TGTGCCAGCAGTTACTCGGGAACCGGACGGTCAGAGACCCAGTACTTC.

Here the CDR3 DNA reads TGTGCCTGGAGTAATGACCAATACAATGAGCAGTTCTTC. Translated, it gives CAWSNDQYNEQFF. V and J are TRBV30 and TRBJ2-1; no clear D. The V gene lost 2 bases and the J gene lost 4 bases, with 9 bases spanning the gap. The CDR3 loop spans 13 amino acids. Germline V gene lookup returns CDR1 GTSNPN and CDR2 SVGIG (reference sequence).

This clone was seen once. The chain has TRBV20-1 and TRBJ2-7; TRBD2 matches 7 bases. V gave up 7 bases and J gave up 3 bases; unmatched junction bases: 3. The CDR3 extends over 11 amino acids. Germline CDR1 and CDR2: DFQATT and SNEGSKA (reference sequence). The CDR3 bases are TGCAGTGTCGCTAGCGGCTACGAGCAGTACTTC. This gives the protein CSVASGYEQYF.

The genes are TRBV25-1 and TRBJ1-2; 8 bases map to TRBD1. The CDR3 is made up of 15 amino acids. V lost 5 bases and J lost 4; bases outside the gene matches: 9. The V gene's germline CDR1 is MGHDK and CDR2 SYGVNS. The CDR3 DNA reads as TGTGCCAGCAGTTTGGCCAGGGGGCTCAGCTATGGCTACACCTTC. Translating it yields CASSLARGLSYGYTF.

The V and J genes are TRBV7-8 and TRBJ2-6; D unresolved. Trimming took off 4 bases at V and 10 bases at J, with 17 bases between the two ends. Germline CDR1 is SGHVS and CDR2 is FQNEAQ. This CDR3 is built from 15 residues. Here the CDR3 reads CASSSIDWSRNVLTF. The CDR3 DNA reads TGTGCCAGCAGCTCCATCGACTGGTCTCGGAACGTCCTGACTTTC.

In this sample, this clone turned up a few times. The CDR3: CASSQGFGGQGSTDTQYF. The CDR3 DNA sequence: TGCGCCAGCAGCCAAGGGTTCGGCGGACAGGGAAGCACAGATACGCAGTATTTT. The chain carries TRBV4-3 and TRBJ2-3, with 8 bases aligning to TRBD1. Germline values: CDR1 LGHNA, CDR2 YSLEER. This CDR3 spans 18 amino acids. Trimming took 1 base from V and 0 from J; bases not matched to a gene: 9.

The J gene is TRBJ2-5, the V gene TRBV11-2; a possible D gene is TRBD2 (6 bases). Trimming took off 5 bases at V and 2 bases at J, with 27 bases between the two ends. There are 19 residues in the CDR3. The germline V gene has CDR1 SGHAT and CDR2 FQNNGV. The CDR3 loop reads CASSRYGIHGARGQETQYF. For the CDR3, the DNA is TGTGCCAGCAGCCGATATGGGATCCACGGGGCCCGGGGGCAAGAGACCCAGTACTTC.

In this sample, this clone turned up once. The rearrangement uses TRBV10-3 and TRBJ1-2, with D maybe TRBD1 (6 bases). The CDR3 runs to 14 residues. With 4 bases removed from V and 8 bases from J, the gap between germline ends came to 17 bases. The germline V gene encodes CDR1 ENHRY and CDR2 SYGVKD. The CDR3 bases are TGTGCCATCAGTGGGACTACAGGGCACGAGGGCTACACCTTC. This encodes CAISGTTGHEGYTF.

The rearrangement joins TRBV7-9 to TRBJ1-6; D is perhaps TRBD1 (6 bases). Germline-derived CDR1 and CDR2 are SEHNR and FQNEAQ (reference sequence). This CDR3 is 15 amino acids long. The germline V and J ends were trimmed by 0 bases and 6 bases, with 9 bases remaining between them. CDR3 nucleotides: TGTGCCAGCAGCTTAGCGGTACAGGGTAATTCACCCCTCCACTTT. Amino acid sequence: CASSLAVQGNSPLHF.

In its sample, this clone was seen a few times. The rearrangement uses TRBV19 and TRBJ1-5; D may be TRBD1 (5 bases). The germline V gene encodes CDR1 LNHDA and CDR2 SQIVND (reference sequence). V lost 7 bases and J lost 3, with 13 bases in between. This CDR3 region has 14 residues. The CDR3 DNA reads TGTGCCAGTAACTTCGACAGCTTCAATCAGCCCCAGCATTTT. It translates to CASNFDSFNQPQHF. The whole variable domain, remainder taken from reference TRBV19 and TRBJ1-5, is DGGITQSPKYLFRKEGQNVTLSCEQNLNHDAMYWYRQDPGQGLRLIYYSQIVNDFQKGDIAEGYSVSREKKESFPLTVTSAQKNPTAFYLCASNFDSFNQPQHFGDGTRLSIL.